These 30 T cell receptor beta chains originate from one sample sequenced in a study of cytomegalovirus exposure and HLA in healthy donors. The study ran its PCR with 60 Vbeta and 13 Jbeta primers. Using immunoSEQ multiplex PCR, the repertoire was profiled, and TCRdb retains in-frame clones only, with some absent. This table has about 86,000 clones, 75% to 80% appearing once. Input material: PBMCs. The receptors shown here come from a female donor in good health and CMV-seronegative.

This chain joins TRBV2 and TRBJ1-1; 9 bases agree with TRBD1. The CDR3 length is 14 residues. Trimming removed 5 bases from V and 5 bases from J; junction bases left unmatched: 6. The V gene's germline CDR1 is SNHLY and CDR2 FYNNEI. The chain's CDR3 is CASSPGQGYTEAFF. The CDR3 nucleotides read TGTGCCAGCAGTCCGGGACAGGGTTATACTGAAGCTTTCTTT.

This clone occurred a few times. The chain uses TRBV12-2 and TRBJ2-7; TRBD1 is the table's D call, not checked against the DNA. TRBV12-2 represents a pseudogene. The CDR3 extends over 12 amino acids. CDR3 sequence reads: CASRLASLGEYF. CDR3 DNA sequence: TGTGCAAGTCGCTTAGCGTCCCTAGGGGAGTACTTC.

The J gene is TRBJ1-4, the V gene TRBV5-8; the D gene is possibly TRBD1 (5 bases). The CDR3 is 14 residues long. Germline loops: CDR1 SGHTS, CDR2 YDEGEE. V lost 0 bases and J lost 12, with 15 bases in between. The CDR3 loop reads CASSLAGPRGELFF. In DNA, the CDR3 is TGTGCCAGCAGCTTGGCGGGACCCCGGGGGGAACTGTTTTTT.

This chain connects TRBV27 to TRBJ2-7, with 15 bases matching TRBD2. The V gene's germline CDR1 is MNHEY and CDR2 SMNVEV (reference sequence). This CDR3 spans 17 amino acids. The ends lost 4 bases at V and 6 bases at J; junction bases unmatched: 10. In nucleotides, the CDR3 is TGTGCCAGCAGTTCCCCGGGACTAGCGGGAGGTATCGGCGAGCAGTACTTC. Its translation: CASSSPGLAGGIGEQYF.

The J gene is TRBJ2-3, the V gene TRBV5-1; 8 bases agree with TRBD1. Germline CDR1 SGHRS, CDR2 YFSETQ. This CDR3 contains 15 residues. The ends lost 7 bases at V and 3 bases at J; junction bases unmatched: 10. The CDR3 nucleotides read TGCGCCAGCCGCCCGGCAGGGGGCGAAACAGATACGCAGTATTTT. As protein: CASRPAGGETDTQYF.

A note on this clone: Different DNA sequences within this sample yield the same CDR3. The CDR3 sequence: CASSLGQGSNQPQHF. In DNA form, the CDR3 reads TGCGCCAGCAGCTTGGGACAGGGGAGCAATCAGCCCCAGCATTTT. The J gene is TRBJ1-5, the V gene TRBV5-1; 8 bases agree with TRBD1. Germline V lookup: CDR1 SGHRS, CDR2 YFSETQ. V shed 0 bases and J 1 base; nucleotides not matched to a gene: 0. The CDR3 length is 15 residues.

The V and J genes are TRBV11-2 and TRBJ2-6; D is perhaps TRBD2 (7 bases). The CDR3 is 16 residues long. V shed 5 bases and J shed 2 bases, with 13 bases lying between them. CDR1 SGHAT and CDR2 FQNNGV come from the germline V gene. CDR3 DNA: TGTGCCAGCAGCCCAAGGGGGGGCGCTGGGGCCAACGTCCTGACTTTC. Translated, it gives CASSPRGGAGANVLTF. The full variable domain, its missing parts supplied by reference TRBV11-2 and TRBJ2-6, is EAGVAQSPRYKIIEKRQSVAFWCNPISGHATLYWYQQILGQGPKLLIQFQNNGVVDDSQLPKDRFSAERLKGVDSTLKIQPAKLEDSAVYLCASSPRGGAGANVLTFGAGSRLTVL.

The J gene is TRBJ1-5, the V gene TRBV28; no clear D gene. This CDR3 is 14 amino acids long. V lost 7 bases and J 5 bases, leaving 15 bases between the germline ends. Germline V gene lookup returns CDR1 MDHEN and CDR2 SYDVKM. CDR3 coding DNA: TGTGCCAGCACCCCCGGCGGGGAGTATCAGCCCCAGCATTTT. Residues: CASTPGGEYQPQHF.

The V gene is TRBV5-1, the J gene TRBJ2-6; 14 nucleotides align to TRBD2. The CDR3 has 20 amino acids. V trimming: 1 base; J trimming: 0 bases; junction bases outside the gene matches: 6. Germline V gene data show CDR1 as SGHRS and CDR2 as YFSETQ. CDR3 DNA: TGCGCCAGCAGCTTGTGGACTAGCGGGGGGCAAACCTCTGGGGCCAACGTCCTGACTTTC. Translating it yields CASSLWTSGGQTSGANVLTF. The entire variable domain, with the rest obtained from reference TRBV5-1 and TRBJ2-6, is as follows: KAGVTQTPRYLIKTRGQQVTLSCSPISGHRSVSWYQQTPGQGLQFLFEYFSETQRNKGNFPGRFSGRQFSNSRSEMNVSTLELGDSALYLCASSLWTSGGQTSGANVLTFGAGSRLTVL.

This chain links TRBV7-2 with TRBJ1-2, with D maybe TRBD1 (6 bases). The CDR3 loop spans 14 amino acids. The V gene's germline CDR1 is SGHTA and CDR2 FQGNSA. Trimming shortened V by 2 bases and J by 0 bases, and 7 bases separated the two germline ends. The CDR3 sequence is CASSLSGANYGYTF. The CDR3 DNA reads as TGTGCCAGCAGCTTATCAGGGGCTAACTATGGCTACACCTTC. The whole variable domain, filled in from reference TRBV7-2 and TRBJ1-2, reads GAGVSQSPSNKVTEKGKDVELRCDPISGHTALYWYRQSLGQGLEFLIYFQGNSAPDKSGLPSDRFSAERTGGSVSTLTIQRTQQEDSAVYLCASSLSGANYGYTFGSGTRLTVV.

The V call is TRBV2, the J call TRBJ2-7; D gene uncertain. This CDR3 contains 12 residues. V was pared by 5 bases and J by 2 bases, with 7 bases between. In germline, CDR1 is SNHLY, CDR2 FYNNEI. The CDR3: CASSTSPYEQYF. In DNA form, the CDR3 reads TGTGCCAGCAGTACGAGCCCCTACGAGCAGTACTTC.

V gene TRBV7-6 combines with J gene TRBJ2-3; tentative D call: TRBD2 (5 bases). Germline CDR1 reads SGHVS; CDR2 reads FNYEAQ. The V end lost 1 base, the J end lost 0 bases, and 8 bases lay between the germline ends. The CDR3 is made up of 15 amino acids. Here the CDR3 reads CASSLEGESTDTQYF. CDR3 bases: TGTGCCAGCAGCTTAGAGGGAGAAAGCACAGATACGCAGTATTTT.

V and J are TRBV30 and TRBJ2-7; TRBD2 matches at 15 bases. The ends lost 2 bases at V and 4 bases at J; junction bases unmatched: 3. The CDR3 is 15 amino acids. Germline-derived CDR1 and CDR2 are GTSNPN and SVGIG (reference sequence). In DNA form, the CDR3 reads TGTGCCTGGAGTTCCGGGACTAGCGGGGGGTACGAGCAGTACTTC. Translated: CAWSSGTSGGYEQYF.

The chain joins TRBV28 to TRBJ2-3; D uncertain. The V gene's germline CDR1 is MDHEN and CDR2 SYDVKM. With 2 bases removed from V and 4 bases from J, the gap between germline ends came to 4 bases. This CDR3 is 12 amino acids long. CDR3 DNA sequence: TGTGCCAGCAGTTTAATCTCAGATACGCAGTATTTT. It is translated as CASSLISDTQYF. The variable domain in full, completed from reference TRBV28 and TRBJ2-3, reads DVKVTQSSRYLVKRTGEKVFLECVQDMDHENMFWYRQDPGLGLRLIYFSYDVKMKEKGDIPEGYSVSREKKERFSLILESASTNQTSMYLCASSLISDTQYFGPGTRLTVL.

V usage is TRBV5-1 and J usage is TRBJ1-2, with 8 bases aligning to TRBD1. In germline, CDR1 is SGHRS, CDR2 YFSETQ. V gave up 3 bases and J gave up 3 bases; unmatched junction bases: 16. This CDR3 has 18 amino acids. In DNA, the CDR3 is TGCGCCAGCAGCTCAGAGCCAGTCGGACAGGGCTATGACTATGGCTACACCTTC. This codes for CASSSEPVGQGYDYGYTF.

The J gene is TRBJ2-3, the V gene TRBV5-8; no clear D gene. With 0 bases removed from V and 4 bases from J, the gap between germline ends came to 3 bases. The CDR3 contains 12 residues. The germline gives CDR1 SGHTS, CDR2 YDEGEE. CDR3 nucleotides: TGTGCCAGCAGCTTGGTCGCAGATACGCAGTATTTT. Amino acid sequence: CASSLVADTQYF.

The rearrangement links TRBV6-5 to TRBJ2-1, with 8 bases fitting TRBD1. V shed 4 bases, J shed 0 bases, and the junction held 2 bases outside the gene matches. The CDR3 length is 15 residues. Per the germline V gene, CDR1 is MNHEY and CDR2 is SVGAGI. Written as DNA, the CDR3 is TGTGCCAGCAGTTGGACAGGGAGCTCCTACAATGAGCAGTTCTTC. It translates to CASSWTGSSYNEQFF.

The chain has TRBV12-5 and TRBJ1-1; D remains ambiguous. Germline loops: CDR1 LGHNT, CDR2 FRNRAP. Trimming cost V 3 bases and J 1 base, with 6 bases left between them. The CDR3 is made up of 13 amino acids. In DNA form, the CDR3 reads TGTGCTAGTGGTTTCTCGAGGAACACTGAAGCTTTCTTT. Translated: CASGFSRNTEAFF.

The V gene is TRBV4-2, the J gene TRBJ2-7, with 14 nucleotides matching TRBD2. Per germline, CDR1 LGHNA and CDR2 YNFKEQ. The CDR3 spans 16 residues. V shed 4 bases, J shed 6 bases, and the junction held 8 bases outside the gene matches. CDR3 loop: CASSPARGTSGSEQYF. Written as DNA, the CDR3 is TGTGCCAGCAGCCCGGCCCGGGGGACTAGCGGGAGCGAGCAGTACTTC.

The rearrangement links TRBV18 to TRBJ2-7, with 9 bases identical to TRBD1. The J segment lost 1 base and the V segment lost 1 base, leaving 8 bases of the junction unmatched. Per germline, CDR1 KGHSH and CDR2 LQKENI. The CDR3 has 17 residues. CDR3 sequence (DNA): TGTGCCAGCTCACCACTAGGAACCGGGACAGGGTCCTACGAGCAGTACTTC. Amino acid sequence: CASSPLGTGTGSYEQYF.

This clone was recorded only once. This chain connects TRBV30 to TRBJ1-2; D perhaps matches TRBD1 (6 bases). CDR1 GTSNPN and CDR2 SVGIG come from the germline V gene (reference sequence). This CDR3 spans 14 amino acids. V was trimmed by 2 bases and J by 7 bases, leaving 17 bases between them. CDR3 DNA sequence: TGTGCCTGGAGTCCATCGGGGGGCGCCTCTGGCTACACCTTC. Protein product: CAWSPSGGASGYTF.

The chain has TRBV30 and TRBJ2-3, with a possible D match to TRBD1 (6 bases). This CDR3 has 14 residues. Germline-derived CDR1 and CDR2 are GTSNPN and SVGIG (reference sequence). Trimming pared 8 bases from V and 5 bases from J, leaving 20 bases between. CDR3 loop: CARTGTGKRDTQYF. The CDR3 region has the DNA TGTGCCCGGACCGGAACAGGGAAGAGAGATACGCAGTATTTT.

CDR3 in DNA: TGTGCCAGCAGCCCAGGGGTGGTTGAGCAGTTCTTC. Translated, it gives CASSPGVVEQFF. The rearrangement uses TRBV7-8 and TRBJ2-1, with D possibly being TRBD1 (6 bases). Trimming removed 5 bases from V and 9 bases from J, with 11 bases in between. This CDR3 is 12 amino acids long. CDR1 and CDR2 (germline): SGHVS, FQNEAQ.

The chain recombines TRBV4-1 with TRBJ2-1; TRBD2 agrees at 11 bases. The CDR3 extends over 15 amino acids. Germline trimming cut 1 base from V and 4 bases from J; bases unmatched to any gene: 0. The germline gives CDR1 MGHRA, CDR2 YSYEKL. CDR3 nucleotides: TGCGCCAGCAGCCAAGTAGCGGGGGGGTACAATGAGCAGTTCTTC. Its translation is CASSQVAGGYNEQFF.

The gene calls are TRBV19 and TRBJ1-5; 11 nucleotides line up with TRBD1. The CDR3 sequence is 13 residues long. The J segment lost 6 bases and the V segment lost 10 bases, leaving 5 bases of the junction unmatched. CDR1 LNHDA and CDR2 SQIVND come from the germline V gene (reference sequence). This chain's CDR3 is CATKDRGRQPQHF. The CDR3 bases are TGTGCCACCAAGGACAGGGGGCGTCAGCCCCAGCATTTT.

The J gene is TRBJ1-5, the V gene TRBV12-1. TRBV12-1 constitutes a pseudogene. This CDR3 has 15 amino acids. CDR3 in amino acids: CASSLKSRSNQPQHF. In DNA, the CDR3 is TGTGCCAGCAGCCTGAAATCGAGGAGCAATCAGCCCCAGCATTTT.

The CDR3: CASTGDNSNTEAFF. The CDR3 nucleotides read TGTGCCAGCACTGGGGACAACTCGAACACTGAAGCTTTCTTT. V gene TRBV6-6 combines with J gene TRBJ1-1; D may be TRBD1 (6 bases). The germline V gene has CDR1 MNHNY and CDR2 SVGAGI (reference sequence). Trimming stripped 7 bases from V and 1 base from J, with 13 bases between. This CDR3 is built from 14 residues.

This rearrangement joins TRBV30 to TRBJ1-1; no definite D call. Germline CDR1 reads GTSNPN; CDR2 reads SVGIG (reference sequence). V lost 0 bases, J lost 0 bases, and 5 bases lay in between. This CDR3 comprises 13 residues. The CDR3 loop reads CAWSVIVNTEAFF. CDR3 coding DNA: TGTGCCTGGAGTGTAATAGTGAACACTGAAGCTTTCTTT.

The rearrangement uses TRBV28 and TRBJ1-5; a possible D gene is TRBD1 (5 bases). Germline lookup yields CDR1 MDHEN and CDR2 SYDVKM. This CDR3 is 12 amino acids long. V lost 7 bases and J lost 7, with 11 bases in between. DNA for the CDR3: TGTGCCAGCATGGGGGGAGGACAGCCCCAGCATTTT. This gives the protein CASMGGGQPQHF.

This rearrangement joins TRBV9 to TRBJ2-6; 9 bases map to TRBD1. The V gene's germline CDR1 is SGDLS and CDR2 YYNGEE. J was trimmed by 2 bases and V by 6 bases; bases with no gene match: 18. This CDR3 is built from 20 residues. Written as DNA, the CDR3 is TGTGCCAGCACCACCACCGGACCGACAGGGGGAAGGACTGGGGCCAACGTCCTGACTTTC. This translates into CASTTTGPTGGRTGANVLTF.